Following are 10 T cell receptor beta chains from one sample sequenced in a study of cytomegalovirus exposure and HLA in healthy donors. Method: immunoSEQ multiplex PCR; TCRdb's copy keeps in-frame clones and lacks some. The data contain fewer than 150,000 clones, around 90% of them singletons. Sequences were obtained from PBMCs. These receptors came from a woman aged 18-29 years in good health and CMV-seropositive.

The J gene is TRBJ2-7, the V gene TRBV18; D might be TRBD1 (5 bases). Germline values: CDR1 KGHSH, CDR2 LQKENI. The CDR3 runs 13 residues. V was shortened by 4 bases and J by 0 bases, with 7 bases between the two germline ends. The CDR3 sequence: CASSLTGSYEQYF. The CDR3, as DNA: TGTGCCAGCTCACTCACAGGCTCCTACGAGCAGTACTTC.

The chain carries TRBV27 and TRBJ2-7; D gene uncertain. Deletions cut 2 bases from V and 3 bases from J, with 8 bases between. Germline-derived CDR1 and CDR2 are MNHEY and SMNVEV (reference sequence). The CDR3 is 13 amino acids. The CDR3 loop is CASSLTSGYEQYF. As DNA, the CDR3 is TGTGCCAGCAGTTTAACGTCAGGCTACGAGCAGTACTTC.

The J gene is TRBJ2-3, the V gene TRBV5-1; TRBD2 matches 15 bases. CDR1 and CDR2 (germline): SGHRS, YFSETQ. This CDR3 has 20 residues. After removal of 4 bases from V and 2 bases from J, the junction contained 14 bases not matched to a gene. The DNA for the CDR3 is TGCGCCAGCAGCCCCGGGGGGACTAGCGGGGGGCCGAGGGCCACAGATACGCAGTATTTT. This sequence encodes CASSPGGTSGGPRATDTQYF.

The chain links TRBV6-1 to TRBJ1-5; TRBD1 agrees at 9 bases. Germline V lookup: CDR1 MNHNS, CDR2 SASEGT. The CDR3 runs 14 residues. The V gene end was trimmed by 6 bases and the J gene end by 10 bases; junction bases not matched to a gene: 10. The CDR3 coding sequence is TGTGCCAGCAGCCGCGGACAGGGGATGGTCCCCCAGCATTTT. Its protein product is CASSRGQGMVPQHF.

The rearrangement links TRBV28 to TRBJ1-5, with TRBD1 as a possible D gene (6 bases). Trimming removed 2 bases at V and 6 bases at J, with 11 bases between. CDR1 and CDR2 from the germline V gene are MDHEN and SYDVKM. CDR3 length equals 14 residues. As DNA, the CDR3 is TGTGCCAGCAGTTTAGTAGGGGGTAGTCAGCCCCAGCATTTT. It yields the protein CASSLVGGSQPQHF.

V gene TRBV5-4 combines with J gene TRBJ2-7; D unclear. Germline CDR1 reads SGHNT; CDR2 reads YYREEE (reference sequence). V was cut by 1 base and J by 5 bases, with 10 bases left in between. The CDR3 runs to 13 residues. CDR3 amino acids: CASSLSSRDEQYF. The CDR3 bases are TGTGCCAGCAGCTTGAGTTCTCGGGACGAGCAGTACTTC.

The rearrangement uses TRBV19 and TRBJ1-2, with D perhaps TRBD1 (6 bases). Germline CDR1 LNHDA, CDR2 SQIVND (reference sequence). Trimming removed 7 bases at V and 3 bases at J, with 15 bases between. The CDR3 consists of 14 residues. CDR3 DNA: TGTGCCAGTATTAGGACCGGACAGCACTATGGCTACACCTTC. Protein product: CASIRTGQHYGYTF. The full variable domain, its missing parts supplied by reference TRBV19 and TRBJ1-2, is DGGITQSPKYLFRKEGQNVTLSCEQNLNHDAMYWYRQDPGQGLRLIYYSQIVNDFQKGDIAEGYSVSREKKESFPLTVTSAQKNPTAFYLCASIRTGQHYGYTFGSGTRLTVV.

CDR3 in amino acids: CASSPGTSGPSYEQYF. The CDR3, as DNA: TGTGCCAGCAGCCCCGGGACTAGCGGGCCCTCCTACGAGCAGTACTTC. The V and J genes are TRBV7-9 and TRBJ2-7; 12 nucleotides match TRBD2. The V segment lost 5 bases and the J segment 0 bases; nucleotides outside the gene matches: 5. The CDR3 is 16 residues long. The germline V gene encodes CDR1 SEHNR and CDR2 FQNEAQ (reference sequence).

The rearrangement links TRBV6-5 to TRBJ2-7; 8 bases are shared with TRBD1. V dropped 4 bases and J dropped 0; count of bases not matched to a gene: 2. Germline V gene lookup returns CDR1 MNHEY and CDR2 SVGAGI. The CDR3 is made up of 14 amino acids. This CDR3 is CASSWDRSSYEQYF. In DNA, the CDR3 is TGTGCCAGCAGTTGGGACAGGAGCTCCTACGAGCAGTACTTC.

The V and J genes are TRBV6-1 and TRBJ1-1, with TRBD1 matching over 7 bases. Unmatched junction bases numbered 4, after V lost 2 bases and J lost 4 bases. The CDR3 extends over 14 amino acids. Germline CDR1 and CDR2: MNHNS and SASEGT. The CDR3 DNA reads TGTGCCAGCAGTGAATGGCAGGGGGTCACTGAAGCTTTCTTT. Amino acids: CASSEWQGVTEAFF.